Following are 21 T cell receptor beta chains from one sample sequenced in a study of T cell changes during pregnancy in multiple sclerosis. Generated by immunoSEQ multiplex PCR, the TCRdb table keeps only in-frame clones and is missing some. The sample includes tens of thousands of clones, 94% seen only once; the top ten take approximately 1.6%. The input for sequencing was peripheral blood, taken after pregnancy. The receptors shown here come from a female donor in good health, enrolled as a control in a pregnancy study.

This chain connects TRBV28 to TRBJ2-7; 11 bases agree with TRBD2. Per germline, CDR1 MDHEN and CDR2 SYDVKM. V lost 3 bases, J lost 9 bases, and 7 bases stayed unmatched. This CDR3 has 14 amino acids. CDR3 sequence reads: CASSFLAGGAGQYF. The CDR3 nucleotides read TGTGCCAGCAGTTTTCTAGCGGGAGGCGCGGGGCAGTACTTC.

The V call is TRBV2, the J call TRBJ2-7, with TRBD1 identical over 9 bases. The CDR3 has 14 residues. Germline values: CDR1 SNHLY, CDR2 FYNNEI. Trimming took 6 bases from V and 1 from J; bases not matched to a gene: 4. Here the CDR3 reads CASSAGTGSYEQYF. CDR3 nucleotides: TGTGCCAGCAGCGCCGGGACAGGGTCCTACGAGCAGTACTTC.

This clone has more than one count but fewer than ten. V and J are TRBV4-2 and TRBJ2-7, with D possibly TRBD2 on 6 matching bases. This CDR3 has 15 residues. Trimming pared 1 base from V and 3 bases from J, leaving 13 bases between. CDR1 is LGHNA, CDR2 YNFKEQ, per germline. CDR3 protein: CASSQGFGRDYEQYF. CDR3 nucleotide sequence: TGTGCCAGCAGCCAAGGGTTCGGGAGAGACTACGAGCAGTACTTC.

This clone appeared once. The rearrangement uses TRBV5-1 and TRBJ2-7, with D tentatively TRBD2 (5 bases). This CDR3 has 16 amino acids. In germline, CDR1 is SGHRS, CDR2 YFSETQ. With 1 base removed from V and 0 bases from J, the gap between germline ends came to 14 bases. For the CDR3, the DNA is TGCGCCAGCAGCTTGCCGGCCGGGGTAAGCTCCTACGAGCAGTACTTC. Protein sequence: CASSLPAGVSSYEQYF.

This clone was seen once. The chain couples TRBV6-5 to TRBJ1-2, with D possibly being TRBD1 (6 bases). In germline, CDR1 is MNHEY, CDR2 SVGAGI. This CDR3 is 13 amino acids long. V lost 2 bases to trimming and J lost 8 bases, with 12 bases between them. CDR3 nucleotide sequence: TGTGCCAGCAGTTACCAGGGGAACGAAGGCTACACCTTC. Protein product: CASSYQGNEGYTF.

The chain employs TRBV29-1 and TRBJ2-5; the D gene is possibly TRBD2 (5 bases). V lost 4 bases and J lost 5, with 11 bases in between. In germline, CDR1 is SQVTM, CDR2 ANQGSEA. The CDR3 has 12 residues. The CDR3: CSVGRGGETQYF. Here the CDR3 DNA reads TGCAGCGTTGGGAGAGGCGGGGAGACCCAGTACTTC.

This rearrangement joins TRBV5-6 to TRBJ2-2; the D is unclear. Per the germline V gene, CDR1 is SGHDT and CDR2 is YYEEEE. The CDR3 runs 15 residues. Trimming shortened V by 0 bases and J by 5 bases, and 11 bases separated the two germline ends. In nucleotides, the CDR3 is TGTGCCAGCAGCTTGGGGCCACAGATAACCGGGGAGCTGTTTTTT. It translates to CASSLGPQITGELFF.

This chain links TRBV6-5 with TRBJ1-3; no firm D call. Germline V gives CDR1 MNHEY, CDR2 SVGAGI. Trimming removed 5 bases from V and 1 base from J, with 9 bases in between. The CDR3 totals 14 residues. In DNA, the CDR3 is TGTGCCAGCAGTCCACAGAGTTCTGGAAACACCATATATTTT. This codes for CASSPQSSGNTIYF.

The rearrangement uses TRBV5-1 and TRBJ2-2; D gene ambiguous. Per the germline V gene, CDR1 is SGHRS and CDR2 is YFSETQ. The V end lost 1 base, the J end lost 2 bases, and 9 bases lay between the germline ends. The CDR3 extends over 15 amino acids. As DNA, the CDR3 is TGCGCCAGCAGCTTGCCGGGTCCTAACACCGGGGAGCTGTTTTTT. This translates into CASSLPGPNTGELFF. Drawing the rest from reference TRBV5-1 and TRBJ2-2, the complete variable domain is KAGVTQTPRYLIKTRGQQVTLSCSPISGHRSVSWYQQTPGQGLQFLFEYFSETQRNKGNFPGRFSGRQFSNSRSEMNVSTLELGDSALYLCASSLPGPNTGELFFGEGSRLTVL.

The gene calls are TRBV27 and TRBJ1-5, with 10 bases aligning to TRBD1. With 5 bases clipped from V and 5 bases from J, the junction kept 6 bases outside the gene matches. CDR3 length equals 15 residues. Germline lookup yields CDR1 MNHEY and CDR2 SMNVEV (reference sequence). The CDR3 region has the DNA TGTGCCAGCAGTCCCCACGACAGGGGGCATCAGCCCCAGCATTTT. The encoded protein is CASSPHDRGHQPQHF.

The gene calls are TRBV28 and TRBJ2-7; 8 bases line up with TRBD1. Germline V CDR1 and CDR2: MDHEN, SYDVKM. The CDR3 runs 15 residues. J was trimmed by 6 bases and V by 2 bases; bases with no gene match: 9. The CDR3: CASSLRGAGGLEQYF. In DNA, the CDR3 is TGTGCCAGCAGTTTAAGGGGGGCAGGGGGCCTCGAGCAGTACTTC.

V gene TRBV7-9 combines with J gene TRBJ2-2; D is undetermined. This CDR3 has 12 amino acids. The germline V gene has CDR1 SEHNR and CDR2 FQNEAQ (reference sequence). The V and J ends lost 4 bases and 6 bases respectively, with 6 bases between them. CDR3 in DNA: TGTGCCAGCAGCTACTCGCCCGGGGAGCTGTTTTTT. This codes for CASSYSPGELFF.

V and J are TRBV28 and TRBJ1-5, with a tentative D call TRBD1 (6 bases). The CDR3 runs 15 residues. The germline CDR1 and CDR2 sequences are MDHEN and SYDVKM. Trimming removed 10 bases at V and 4 bases at J, with 20 bases between. The CDR3 nucleotides are TGTGCCACCCTCGACCGGGACATTTTTAATCAGCCCCAGCATTTT. This translates into CATLDRDIFNQPQHF. Combining the CDR3 with reference TRBV28 and TRBJ1-5 gives the whole variable domain DVKVTQSSRYLVKRTGEKVFLECVQDMDHENMFWYRQDPGLGLRLIYFSYDVKMKEKGDIPEGYSVSREKKERFSLILESASTNQTSMYLCATLDRDIFNQPQHFGDGTRLSIL.

The chain employs TRBV7-9 and TRBJ2-6; unclear D gene. The CDR3 totals 16 residues. Germline lookup yields CDR1 SEHNR and CDR2 FQNEAQ (reference sequence). V was shortened by 1 base and J by 2 bases, with 9 bases between the two germline ends. CDR3 nucleotide sequence: TGTGCCAGCAGCTTAGTCCGAGCCCCTGGGGCCAACGTCCTGACTTTC. As protein: CASSLVRAPGANVLTF. Full variable domain (outside the CDR3, taken from reference TRBV7-9 and TRBJ2-6): DTGVSQNPRHKITKRGQNVTFRCDPISEHNRLYWYRQTLGQGPEFLTYFQNEAQLEKSRLLSDRFSAERPKGSFSTLEIQRTEQGDSAMYLCASSLVRAPGANVLTFGAGSRLTVL.

V usage is TRBV7-9 and J usage is TRBJ2-7; 9 bases line up with TRBD1. This CDR3 comprises 15 residues. The V gene end was trimmed by 6 bases and the J gene end by 4 bases; junction bases not matched to a gene: 10. Germline loops: CDR1 SEHNR, CDR2 FQNEAQ (reference sequence). CDR3 loop: CASSQLGTGMYEQYF. As DNA, the CDR3 is TGTGCCAGCAGTCAACTCGGGACAGGGATGTACGAGCAGTACTTC.

The rearrangement links TRBV5-1 to TRBJ2-7, with 7 bases aligning to TRBD1. V lost 3 bases to trimming and J lost 4 bases; unmatched junction nucleotides: 7. CDR1 is SGHRS and CDR2 is YFSETQ in the germline V gene. CDR3 length: 14 residues. CDR3 in amino acids: CASSYGQEKYEQYF. CDR3 DNA sequence: TGCGCCAGCAGCTATGGACAGGAGAAATACGAGCAGTACTTC.

This rearrangement joins TRBV27 to TRBJ2-2; a weak D match, TRBD1 (6 bases). Germline assignment: CDR1 MNHEY and CDR2 SMNVEV (reference sequence). The CDR3 covers 16 residues. The germline V and J ends were trimmed by 0 bases and 11 bases, with 19 bases remaining between them. As DNA, the CDR3 is TGTGCCAGCAGTTTATCACCGGGACACGGTCTCTTTGAGCTGTTTTTT. It codes for CASSLSPGHGLFELFF.

The V gene is TRBV19, the J gene TRBJ1-5; D is ambiguous. From germline, CDR1 is LNHDA and CDR2 SQIVND (reference sequence). The V gene lost 3 bases and the J gene lost 2 bases, with 8 bases spanning the gap. The CDR3 extends over 14 amino acids. The CDR3 nucleotides are TGTGCCAGTAGTATTGGGAGCCGCAATCAGCCCCAGCATTTT. Protein sequence: CASSIGSRNQPQHF.

The rearrangement links TRBV27 to TRBJ1-5; D ambiguous. Germline lookup yields CDR1 MNHEY and CDR2 SMNVEV (reference sequence). The CDR3 length is 14 residues. V lost 4 bases to trimming and J lost 5 bases, with 12 bases between them. The CDR3: CASSWQFNDQPQHF. Written as DNA, the CDR3 is TGTGCCAGCAGTTGGCAGTTCAATGATCAGCCCCAGCATTTT.

Note on this clone: This sample includes further DNA sequences coding for the same CDR3. The CDR3 DNA follows: TGTGCCAGCAGCTTAGAACGGGGGACTGAAGCTTTCTTT. Its protein product is CASSLERGTEAFF. The V gene is TRBV7-9, the J gene TRBJ1-1; weak D call: TRBD1 (5 bases). Germline-derived CDR1 and CDR2 are SEHNR and FQNEAQ (reference sequence). V was shortened by 1 base and J by 5 bases, with 8 bases between the two germline ends. There are 13 residues in the CDR3.

Only one count was recorded for this clone. The CDR3 DNA reads as TGTGCCAGCAGTGTGACAAGAACCTCTGGGGCCAACGTCCTGACTTTC. Translated: CASSVTRTSGANVLTF. The V gene is TRBV6-4, the J gene TRBJ2-6; no definite D call. This CDR3 spans 16 amino acids. CDR1 and CDR2 from the germline V gene are MRHNA and SNTAGT. The V end was cut by 4 bases, the J end by 0 bases, with 10 bases between.